This T cell receptor beta chain was captured by sequencing in a study of T cells in Graves' hyperthyroidism and ophthalmopathy (dated by TCRdb to the late 2010s). Study-wide context: TCR V-J signatures able to tell the groups apart were searched for in a discovery cohort of about a hundred patients, of whom more than 40 had Graves' ophthalmopathy and about 55 had stable Graves' hyperthyroidism. Prospective prediction of ophthalmopathy was tested in an independent validation cohort of 18 hyperthyroidism patients and 15 to 17 patients who later progressed to ophthalmopathy. TCR Vbeta CDR3 sequencing of some 140 peripheral blood samples (fewer than 45 ophthalmopathy, 70 to 85 hyperthyroidism and around 17 progressor patients) is reported in the paper. In addition, the study compared T-cell repertoires in thyroid tissue and in blood from roughly 6 Graves' hyperthyroidism patients. After sampling, hyperthyroidism patients received methimazole starting at 30 mg daily, and ophthalmopathy patients received high-dose intravenous methylprednisolone. The 75 to 100 discovery patients were randomly split 7:3 into training and test sets. Broader findings and caveats from the paper: In cross-validation, a model built on a 13 V-J signature told ophthalmopathy apart from stable hyperthyroidism with 87.88% sensitivity and around 84% specificity, and in testing the same model reached 80%/75%. During validation, the model predicted progression to ophthalmopathy a median of around 7 months ahead of onset, with almost 71% sensitivity and 72% to 80% specificity. Most expanded thyroid clonotypes (frequency above 0.001) were also found in blood, which suggests that blood repertoires may mirror thyroid immune responses. Sample size was not statistically predetermined, and investigators were not blinded to group allocation.

Concerning this clonotype itself: Its cognate antigen has yet to be identified. No base-level quality is on record; no much larger clone is a single base apart.

Stable Graves' hyperthyroidism was defined as no progression to ophthalmopathy during 18 months of follow-up. Hyperthyroidism patients were newly diagnosed, with disease duration under 2 months, and aged 18 to 65 years. The study excluded patients with uncontrolled infections, other autoimmune diseases, pregnancy or lactation. Diagnoses were based on clinical symptoms, serum thyroxine and TRAb, thyroid ultrasound and orbital computed tomography. Total RNA was extracted using Trizol reagent, and RNA quality was assessed on an Agilent 2100 Bioanalyzer. Amplification of TCR beta CDR3 regions was carried out from RNA transcripts. The first round of RT-PCR for the TCR CDR3 was performed with the HTBI primer set and the Qiagen OneStep RT-PCR kit. A second multiplex PCR round built the libraries, followed by size selection and purification. Libraries were sequenced paired-end with 100 bp reads on an Illumina HiSeq2000. The published analysis was carried out like this. Raw data were processed with SOAPnuke, discarding reads with adapters, uncalled bases, mean Phred below 15, or no exact constant-primer or identifier match. High-quality paired reads were merged with COPE v1.2.5, and unique nucleotide sequences were defined as clonotypes. MiTCR v1.1 was used to align clonotypes to the IMGT TRBV, TRBD and TRBJ reference segments. The analysis included only V-J combinations with a frequency above 0.0001, which together covered more than 99% of the repertoires. A TCS score was defined as the ratio between F50 (clonal expansion) and ExV (chaos), using BLOSUM62-based TCRdist between CDR3 peptides within each V-J. Welch's t-statistics and random forest reduced 450 to 600 V-J features to 10 to 15, which were used in a naive Bayes classifier (R e1071). The public reads were reanalyzed by TCRdb: fastp trimming at Q25, MiXCR alignment, in-frame beta chains only. Every CDR3 protein is listed once, alongside the most common genes and DNA of its rows. These V and J calls are TCRdb output, not the study's own analysis. Recorded for this sample are some 510,000 distinct CDR3 sequences; approximately 44% of them occurred a single time. Approximately 8.2% of the sample is held by the ten biggest clonotypes.

The CDR3 sequence holds 11 residues, the cysteine and phenylalanine included. The sequence is cut down to CDR3 DNA, 33 bases in frame from base 1. The germline V gene sets CDR1 to SQVTM and CDR2 to ANQGSEA. Relative to germline, V is 3 bases shorter and J is 3 bases shorter, with 3 bases between their ends. This receptor was taken from a woman aged 18-30 years with Graves' hyperthyroidism. Donor details come from another sample of the same person, matched by shared clones. The chain was built from TRBV29-1 and TRBJ2-1; the D gene assignment is ambiguous. What was sequenced was peripheral blood or thyroid tissue (not recorded which). In nucleotide form, the sequence is TGCAGCGTTGACAACTACAATGAGCAGTTCTTC. This encodes CSVDNYNEQFF.